These T cell receptor beta chains were read from a single sample in a study of T cell changes during pregnancy in multiple sclerosis. Profiling relied on immunoSEQ multiplex PCR, and the TCRdb table lists in-frame clones only, not all of them. The sample has under 50,000 clones, just under 95% seen once. The input for sequencing was CD8+ T cells from peripheral blood mononuclear cells, taken in the first trimester of pregnancy. The source is a female donor with multiple sclerosis, enrolled in a pregnancy study. Each CDR3 is given with its conserved first and last residue. D genes are given only for firm matches. Clone size, where shown, is once, few, many, or a class for clones that have expanded.

clone size: NA; D gene: NA; CDR3 length: 16; J gene: TRBJ1-1; V gene: TRBV19; CDR3 DNA: TGTGCCAGTAGTATCCCCTTTTTCCAGTCAGGGGCTGAAGCTTTCTTT; CDR3 protein: CASSIPFFQSGAEAFF
clone size: once; D gene: TRBD2; CDR3 length: 15; J gene: TRBJ2-1; V gene: TRBV6-4; CDR3 DNA: TGTGCCAGCAGTGGACTAGCGGGAGTCGGCAATGAGCAGTTCTTC; CDR3 protein: CASSGLAGVGNEQFF
clone size: few; D gene: NA; CDR3 length: 13; J gene: TRBJ1-2; V gene: TRBV27; CDR3 DNA: TGTGCCAGCAGTGGAATCCTTAGGGGTGGCTACACCTTC; CDR3 protein: CASSGILRGGYTF
clone size: NA; D gene: TRBD1; CDR3 length: 15; J gene: TRBJ2-3; V gene: TRBV4-1; CDR3 DNA: TGCGCCAGCAGCCGGGGACAGGGGGGAACAGATACGCAGTATTTT; CDR3 protein: CASSRGQGGTDTQYF
clone size: NA; D gene: NA; CDR3 length: 12; J gene: TRBJ2-7; V gene: TRBV5-1; CDR3 DNA: TGCGCCAGCAGCCCGGGGACATTCGAGCAGTACTTC; CDR3 protein: CASSPGTFEQYF
clone size: NA; D gene: TRBD2; CDR3 length: 15; J gene: TRBJ2-5; V gene: TRBV2; CDR3 DNA: TGTGCCAGCAGGACCGGGACTAGCGGGAGAGAGACCCAGTACTTC; CDR3 protein: CASRTGTSGRETQYF
clone size: NA; D gene: NA; CDR3 length: 13; J gene: TRBJ1-1; V gene: TRBV19; CDR3 DNA: TGTGCCAGTAGTATGTTAAGTACAACCGAAGCTTTCTTT; CDR3 protein: CASSMLSTTEAFF
clone size: NA; D gene: NA; CDR3 length: 14; J gene: TRBJ1-5; V gene: TRBV9; CDR3 DNA: TGTGCCAGCAGCCTAGGAGGGGGTCATCAGCCCCAGCATTTT; CDR3 protein: CASSLGGGHQPQHF
clone size: NA; D gene: TRBD1; CDR3 length: 15; J gene: TRBJ1-2; V gene: TRBV23-1; CDR3 DNA: TGCGCCAGCAGGGAAAACAGGGGAGTGAACTATGGCTACACCTTC; CDR3 protein: CASRENRGVNYGYTF
clone size: NA; D gene: NA; CDR3 length: 14; J gene: TRBJ2-1; V gene: TRBV2; CDR3 DNA: TGTGCCAGCAGTGGGGGACTTACCTACAATGAGCAGTTCTTC; CDR3 protein: CASSGGLTYNEQFF
clone size: NA; D gene: NA; CDR3 length: 14; J gene: TRBJ1-2; V gene: TRBV30; CDR3 DNA: TGTGCCTGGAGTGTACTTGAGGGGGGGAATGGCTACACCTTC; CDR3 protein: CAWSVLEGGNGYTF
clone size: NA; D gene: TRBD1; CDR3 length: 18; J gene: TRBJ2-7; V gene: TRBV23-1; CDR3 DNA: TGCGCCAGCAGTCAATCCCCCCTTGGACAGGTAGAGATCTACGAGCAGTACTTC; CDR3 protein: CASSQSPLGQVEIYEQYF
clone size: few; D gene: NA; CDR3 length: 16; J gene: TRBJ1-1; V gene: TRBV27; CDR3 DNA: TGTGCCAGCAGTTTAACTGCAGGGTTGGAGTCCACTGAAGCTTTCTTT; CDR3 protein: CASSLTAGLESTEAFF
clone size: NA; D gene: NA; CDR3 length: 17; J gene: TRBJ1-4; V gene: TRBV25-1; CDR3 DNA: TGTGCCAGCAGTGGGCTTTTCTCGGGCGGGGCGAGGGAAAAACTGTTTTTT; CDR3 protein: CASSGLFSGGAREKLFF
clone size: NA; D gene: TRBD2; CDR3 length: 17; J gene: TRBJ2-1; V gene: TRBV5-5; CDR3 DNA: TGTGCCAGCAGTTATCGGTCGGGACTAGCGGCCGGCAATGAGCAGTTCTTC; CDR3 protein: CASSYRSGLAAGNEQFF
clone size: once; D gene: NA; CDR3 length: 11; J gene: TRBJ2-1; V gene: TRBV19; CDR3 DNA: TGTGCCAGTAGTAATAGCGTTGAGCAGTTCTTC; CDR3 protein: CASSNSVEQFF
clone size: NA; D gene: TRBD1; CDR3 length: 15; J gene: TRBJ1-2; V gene: TRBV5-1; CDR3 DNA: TGCGCCAGCAGCTTGACCCAGGGGGCAGATCTTGGCTACACCTTC; CDR3 protein: CASSLTQGADLGYTF
clone size: NA; D gene: NA; CDR3 length: 15; J gene: TRBJ1-4; V gene: TRBV25-1; CDR3 DNA: TGTGCCAGCAGTAGGGGAACCTTCGGCGTAGAAAAACTGTTTTTT; CDR3 protein: CASSRGTFGVEKLFF
clone size: NA; D gene: NA; CDR3 length: 16; J gene: TRBJ2-3; V gene: TRBV9; CDR3 DNA: TGTGCCAGCAGCCTCCACGACACCAGTTGGACAGATACGCAGTATTTT; CDR3 protein: CASSLHDTSWTDTQYF
clone size: NA; D gene: TRBD1; CDR3 length: 15; J gene: TRBJ2-1; V gene: TRBV6-1; CDR3 DNA: TGTGCCACCCTCCGGGACAGGGGGTCCTACAATGAGCAGTTCTTC; CDR3 protein: CATLRDRGSYNEQFF
clone size: once; D gene: NA; CDR3 length: 15; J gene: TRBJ1-5; V gene: TRBV9; CDR3 DNA: TGTGCCAGCAGCGCAGGGGACCATAGCAATCAGCCCCAGCATTTT; CDR3 protein: CASSAGDHSNQPQHF
clone size: NA; D gene: TRBD1; CDR3 length: 15; J gene: TRBJ2-4; V gene: TRBV28; CDR3 DNA: TGTGCCAGCAGTCACCCAGGGGGCGCCAAAAACATTCAGTACTTC; CDR3 protein: CASSHPGGAKNIQYF
clone size: once; D gene: TRBD1; CDR3 length: 13; J gene: TRBJ1-2; V gene: TRBV27; CDR3 DNA: TGTGCCAGCAAGCCAGGGGGGAACTATGGCTACACCTTC; CDR3 protein: CASKPGGNYGYTF
clone size: NA; D gene: TRBD1; CDR3 length: 16; J gene: TRBJ1-1; V gene: TRBV6-5; CDR3 DNA: TGTGCCAGCAGTTACACACCGGGACAGTTGAACACTGAAGCTTTCTTT; CDR3 protein: CASSYTPGQLNTEAFF
clone size: NA; D gene: NA; CDR3 length: 15; J gene: TRBJ1-5; V gene: TRBV19; CDR3 DNA: TGTGCCAGTAGTATAGCCGGGGATGGCAATCAGCCCCAGCATTTT; CDR3 protein: CASSIAGDGNQPQHF
clone size: NA; D gene: NA; CDR3 length: 14; J gene: TRBJ2-7; V gene: TRBV10-3; CDR3 DNA: TGTGCCCACCTACAGGGACAAAAAGCCTACGAGCAGTACTTC; CDR3 protein: CAHLQGQKAYEQYF
clone size: NA; D gene: TRBD2; CDR3 length: 13; J gene: TRBJ2-5; V gene: TRBV27; CDR3 DNA: TGTGCCAGCAGTTGGCGGGGGACGGAGACCCAGTACTTC; CDR3 protein: CASSWRGTETQYF
clone size: once; D gene: NA; CDR3 length: 15; J gene: TRBJ2-1; V gene: TRBV27; CDR3 DNA: TGTGCCAGCAGTTTAGCGGGTAACTCCTACAATGAGCAGTTCTTC; CDR3 protein: CASSLAGNSYNEQFF
clone size: NA; D gene: TRBD2; CDR3 length: 15; J gene: TRBJ2-1; V gene: TRBV27; CDR3 DNA: TGTGCCAGCAGCCTGACTAGCGGGAGGGCCAATGAGCAGTTCTTC; CDR3 protein: CASSLTSGRANEQFF
clone size: NA; D gene: NA; CDR3 length: 17; J gene: TRBJ2-7; V gene: TRBV7-9; CDR3 DNA: TGTGCCAGCAGCTCCAAAAAGATACTAGGCCCGTCCTACGAGCAGTACTTC; CDR3 protein: CASSSKKILGPSYEQYF
clone size: NA; D gene: NA; CDR3 length: 17; J gene: TRBJ2-2; V gene: TRBV7-9; CDR3 DNA: TGTGCCAGCAGCTTCGCGAGGGGGGGATTGAGTACCGGGGAGCTGTTTTTT; CDR3 protein: CASSFARGGLSTGELFF
clone size: NA; D gene: NA; CDR3 length: 14; J gene: TRBJ2-7; V gene: TRBV7-9; CDR3 DNA: TGTGCCAGCAGCGCCAGGGGGGTCCCCTACGAGCAGTACTTC; CDR3 protein: CASSARGVPYEQYF
clone size: few; D gene: NA; CDR3 length: 14; J gene: TRBJ2-7; V gene: TRBV5-5; CDR3 DNA: TGTGCCAGCATCCTTCCGGGGGACTCCTACGAGCAGTACTTC; CDR3 protein: CASILPGDSYEQYF
clone size: NA; D gene: NA; CDR3 length: 17; J gene: TRBJ1-2; V gene: TRBV6-1; CDR3 DNA: TGTGCCAGCAGTGATATGGAAGGGGCCGTTTTTTCCTATGGCTACACCTTC; CDR3 protein: CASSDMEGAVFSYGYTF
clone size: NA; D gene: TRBD2; CDR3 length: 15; J gene: TRBJ2-7; V gene: TRBV27; CDR3 DNA: TGTGCCAGCAGTTTATCGAGCGGGAGAAGTTACGAGCAGTACTTC; CDR3 protein: CASSLSSGRSYEQYF
clone size: NA; D gene: TRBD1; CDR3 length: 13; J gene: TRBJ2-7; V gene: TRBV29-1; CDR3 DNA: TGCAGCGTTGGGACAGGAAGCTCCTACGAGCAGTACTTC; CDR3 protein: CSVGTGSSYEQYF
clone size: NA; D gene: TRBD1; CDR3 length: 16; J gene: TRBJ2-7; V gene: TRBV27; CDR3 DNA: TGTGCCAGCAGTTTAGCCCCCGGACAGGGGGCTTGGGAGCAGTACTTC; CDR3 protein: CASSLAPGQGAWEQYF
clone size: NA; D gene: TRBD2; CDR3 length: 17; J gene: TRBJ2-1; V gene: TRBV27; CDR3 DNA: TGTGCCAGCAGTTCAAGGACTAGCGGGATTTCCTACAATGAGCAGTTCTTC; CDR3 protein: CASSSRTSGISYNEQFF
clone size: NA; D gene: NA; CDR3 length: 13; J gene: TRBJ2-3; V gene: TRBV27; CDR3 DNA: TGTGCCAGCACTCCTTCGCCGGGAGATACGCAGTATTTT; CDR3 protein: CASTPSPGDTQYF
clone size: NA; D gene: TRBD2; CDR3 length: 17; J gene: TRBJ2-7; V gene: TRBV5-6; CDR3 DNA: TGTGCCAGCAGCACCAACTACTGGCGGGGGAGCTCCTACGAGCAGTACTTC; CDR3 protein: CASSTNYWRGSSYEQYF
clone size: NA; D gene: NA; CDR3 length: 14; J gene: TRBJ2-7; V gene: TRBV2; CDR3 DNA: TGTGCCAGCAGAGAGCGGGCGGACTCCTACGAGCAGTACTTC; CDR3 protein: CASRERADSYEQYF
clone size: NA; D gene: TRBD1; CDR3 length: 15; J gene: TRBJ2-1; V gene: TRBV4-2; CDR3 DNA: TGTGCCAGCAGCCAAGGGGACAGCACCTACAATGAGCAGTTCTTC; CDR3 protein: CASSQGDSTYNEQFF
clone size: NA; D gene: TRBD2; CDR3 length: 15; J gene: TRBJ2-1; V gene: TRBV18; CDR3 DNA: TGTGCCAGCTCACCGAGACTAGCGGGGGACAATGAGCAGTTCTTC; CDR3 protein: CASSPRLAGDNEQFF
clone size: NA; D gene: NA; CDR3 length: 13; J gene: TRBJ2-7; V gene: TRBV28; CDR3 DNA: TGTGCCAGCAGTTTAAGGTGGGGGCTCGAGCAGTACTTC; CDR3 protein: CASSLRWGLEQYF
clone size: NA; D gene: TRBD2; CDR3 length: 16; J gene: TRBJ2-2; V gene: TRBV11-2; CDR3 DNA: TGTGCCAGCAGCTTACTAGCGGGAGACAACACCGGGGAGCTGTTTTTT; CDR3 protein: CASSLLAGDNTGELFF
clone size: NA; D gene: TRBD2; CDR3 length: 15; J gene: TRBJ2-7; V gene: TRBV7-2; CDR3 DNA: TGTGCCAGCAGCTTGCGGGGGATCTGGGAGGACGAGCAGTACTTC; CDR3 protein: CASSLRGIWEDEQYF
clone size: NA; D gene: NA; CDR3 length: 16; J gene: TRBJ1-6; V gene: TRBV5-6; CDR3 DNA: TGTGCCAGCAGCCGAGGGGGAAGCTCCTATAATTCACCCCTCCACTTT; CDR3 protein: CASSRGGSSYNSPLHF
clone size: NA; D gene: NA; CDR3 length: 16; J gene: TRBJ1-1; V gene: TRBV19; CDR3 DNA: TGTGCCAGTAGTCAGGACGGGGGTATCGGGAACACTGAAGCTTTCTTT; CDR3 protein: CASSQDGGIGNTEAFF